This T cell receptor (beta chain) was recovered during a study of cytomegalovirus exposure and HLA in healthy donors. These donors were members of the roughly 120-subject validation cohort, a group separate from the roughly 670-subject first cohort. The repertoire was sequenced with immunoSEQ multiplex PCR; TCRdb's copy has only in-frame clones and lacks some. The sample lists about 130,000 clones; 89% were seen once. Sequencing was done on a sample of PBMCs. The TCR comes from a young woman in good health and CMV-seronegative.

This CDR3 is CASSQGGLEFF. CDR3 DNA: TGCGCCAGCAGCCAAGGAGGGCTAGAGTTCTTC. V is TRBV4-3 and J is TRBJ2-1; D perhaps matches TRBD2 (5 bases). CDR1 is LGHNA and CDR2 is YSLEER in the germline V gene. The CDR3 totals 11 residues. The V end lost 1 base, the J end lost 14 bases, and 9 bases lay between the germline ends.